This TCR beta chain came from a study of post-analysis software for immune sequencing data. Study overall: Included courses were relapsing-remitting and secondary progressive multiple sclerosis; progressive-relapsing multiple sclerosis was also included. Overall study results and limits: When patients were compared with controls, a handful of TRBV segments were more frequent, TRBV5-6, TRBV5-1 and TRBV20-1 among them.

Presence of unique molecular identifiers characterized the TCR beta cDNA libraries. Roughly 510,000 cDNA molecules were recovered from an input of about 0.9 to 11 million T cells. Via MiXCR, TCRdb re-called the PCR reads, giving one row per CDR3 protein. The repertoire holds under 900,000 distinct CDR3 sequences, with roughly 58% as singletons. Concerning this clonotype: Its antigen remains unidentified.

Between the trimmed V and J ends, which lost 2 bases and 3 bases, there was a span of 10 bases. The CDR3 runs 14 residues. The germline CDR1 and CDR2 sequences are SQVTM and ANQGSEA. V gene TRBV29-1 combines with J gene TRBJ1-4; D is undetermined. This receptor was identified in a girl aged 10-17 years with multiple sclerosis. The sample comprised blood. This chain's CDR3 is CSVERPPPNEKLFF. The DNA for the CDR3 is TGCAGCGTTGAACGGCCGCCGCCTAATGAAAAACTGTTTTTT.